This T cell receptor beta chain was obtained from a study of cytomegalovirus exposure and HLA in healthy donors. Study conclusions and caveats: Common viral pathogens seemed to be connected with several of the most significant clusters, according to a later analysis. The classifier reportedly diagnosed cytomegalovirus status with high sensitivity and specificity.

There are 22 residues in the CDR3. Trimming cost V 5 bases and J 5 bases; bases outside gene matches: 26. The germline V gene has CDR1 SGHVS and CDR2 FQNEAQ. Nominal health characterized the donors when sampled, though unrecorded immune exposures were likely. The study ran its PCR with 60 Vbeta and 13 Jbeta primers. Generated by immunoSEQ multiplex PCR, the TCRdb table keeps only in-frame clones and is missing some. Of fewer than 250,000 clones in the sample, roughly 77% were seen once. This clone was recorded a few times. Its antigen is undetermined. Input material: PBMCs. The V call is TRBV7-8, the J call TRBJ2-3; 12 bases are shared with TRBD2. This clonotype was sampled from a woman between 45 and 65 years old in good health and CMV-seronegative. Here the CDR3 reads CASSPVRAVGTSGPPRGDTQYF. CDR3 nucleotide sequence: TGTGCCAGCAGCCCAGTTCGGGCGGTAGGGACTAGCGGGCCCCCCCGGGGAGATACGCAGTATTTT.